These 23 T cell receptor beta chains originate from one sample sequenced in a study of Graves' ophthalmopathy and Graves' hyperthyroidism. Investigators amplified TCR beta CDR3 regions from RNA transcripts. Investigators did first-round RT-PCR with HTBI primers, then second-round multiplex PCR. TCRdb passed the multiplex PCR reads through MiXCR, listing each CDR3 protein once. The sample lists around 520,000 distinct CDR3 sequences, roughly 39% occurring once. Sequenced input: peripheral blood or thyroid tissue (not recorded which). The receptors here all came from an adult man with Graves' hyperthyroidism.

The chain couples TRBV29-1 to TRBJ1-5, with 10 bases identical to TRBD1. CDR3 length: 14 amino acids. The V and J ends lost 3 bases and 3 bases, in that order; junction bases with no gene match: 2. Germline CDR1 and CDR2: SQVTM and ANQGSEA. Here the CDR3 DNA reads TGCAGCGTTGAGACAGGGGGCTACAATCAGCCCCAGCATTTT. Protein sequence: CSVETGGYNQPQHF.

CDR3: CASSSLVDRVGQPQYF. Written as DNA, the CDR3 is TGTGCCAGCAGCTCTCTCGTAGACAGGGTTGGGCAGCCCCAGTACTTC. The V call is TRBV7-8, the J call TRBJ2-5; TRBD1 agrees at 7 bases. V trimming: 4 bases; J trimming: 9 bases; junction bases outside the gene matches: 17. The CDR3 totals 16 residues. CDR1 SGHVS and CDR2 FQNEAQ come from the germline V gene.

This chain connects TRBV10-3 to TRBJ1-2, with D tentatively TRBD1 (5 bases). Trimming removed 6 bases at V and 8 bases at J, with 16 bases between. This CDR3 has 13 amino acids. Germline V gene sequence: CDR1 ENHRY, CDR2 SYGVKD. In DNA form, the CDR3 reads TGTGCCATCAGGGGGCCGGGACTACGGGGCTACACCTTC. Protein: CAIRGPGLRGYTF.

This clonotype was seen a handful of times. CDR3 nucleotide sequence: TGTGCCAGCAGCCTCCGGGCGGGAAGATCCAACGAGCAGTACTTC. As protein: CASSLRAGRSNEQYF. V usage is TRBV14 and J usage is TRBJ2-7; a possible D gene is TRBD2 (6 bases). Per germline, CDR1 SGHDN and CDR2 FVKESK. The CDR3 length is 15 residues. Trimming cost V 4 bases and J 5 bases, with 18 bases left between them.

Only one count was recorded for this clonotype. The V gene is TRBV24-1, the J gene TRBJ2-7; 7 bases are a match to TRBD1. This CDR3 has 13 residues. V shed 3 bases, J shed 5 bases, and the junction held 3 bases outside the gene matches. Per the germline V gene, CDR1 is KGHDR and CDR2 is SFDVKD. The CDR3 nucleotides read TGTGCCACCAGTGATGTTCAGGGGGACGAGCAGTACTTC. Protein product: CATSDVQGDEQYF.

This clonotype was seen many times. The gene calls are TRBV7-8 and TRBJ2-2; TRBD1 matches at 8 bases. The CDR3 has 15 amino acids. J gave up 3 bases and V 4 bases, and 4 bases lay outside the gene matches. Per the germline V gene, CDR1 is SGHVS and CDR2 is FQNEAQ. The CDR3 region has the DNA TGTGCCAGCAGCTCACTGACAGGGGACACCGGGGAGCTGTTTTTT. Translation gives CASSSLTGDTGELFF.

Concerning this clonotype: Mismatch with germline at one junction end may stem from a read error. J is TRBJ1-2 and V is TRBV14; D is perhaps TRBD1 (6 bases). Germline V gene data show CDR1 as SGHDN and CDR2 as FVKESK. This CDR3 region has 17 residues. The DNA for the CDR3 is TGTGCCAGCAGCCAAGATGGGATTCAGGGGCTTCTGGATGGCCACACCTTC. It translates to CASSQDGIQGLLDGHTF.

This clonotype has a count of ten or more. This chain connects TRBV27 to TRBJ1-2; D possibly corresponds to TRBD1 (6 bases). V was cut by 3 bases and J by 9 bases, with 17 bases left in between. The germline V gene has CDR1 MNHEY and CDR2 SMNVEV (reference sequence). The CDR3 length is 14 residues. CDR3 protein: CASSLLGQLPRYTF. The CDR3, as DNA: TGTGCCAGCAGTTTGCTCGGACAGCTGCCACGCTACACCTTC.

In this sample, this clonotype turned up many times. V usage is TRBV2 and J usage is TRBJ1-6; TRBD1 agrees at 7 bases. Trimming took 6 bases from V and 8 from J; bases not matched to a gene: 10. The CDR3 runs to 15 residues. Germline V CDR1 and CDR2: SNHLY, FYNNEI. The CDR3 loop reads CASRTTGVVDSPLHF. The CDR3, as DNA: TGTGCCAGCAGGACTACAGGGGTTGTAGATTCACCCCTCCACTTT.

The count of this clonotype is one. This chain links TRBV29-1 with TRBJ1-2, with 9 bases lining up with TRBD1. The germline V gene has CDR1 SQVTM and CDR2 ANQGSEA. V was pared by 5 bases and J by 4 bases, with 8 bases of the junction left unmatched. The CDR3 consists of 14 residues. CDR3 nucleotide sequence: TGCAGCGTTATGGGCGGGACAGGGAGCTATGGCTACACCTTC. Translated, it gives CSVMGGTGSYGYTF.

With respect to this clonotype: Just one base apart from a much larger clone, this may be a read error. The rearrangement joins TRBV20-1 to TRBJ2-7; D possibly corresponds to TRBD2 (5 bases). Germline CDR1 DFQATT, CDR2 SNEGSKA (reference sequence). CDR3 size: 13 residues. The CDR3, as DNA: TGCAGTACTAGTGAGGACCAATACTACGAGCAGTACTTC. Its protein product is CSTSEDQYYEQYF.

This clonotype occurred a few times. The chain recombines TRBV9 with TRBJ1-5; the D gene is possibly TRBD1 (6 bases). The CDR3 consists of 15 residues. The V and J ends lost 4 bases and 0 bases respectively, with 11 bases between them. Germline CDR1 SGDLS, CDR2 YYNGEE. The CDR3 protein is CASSPGQNSNQPQHF. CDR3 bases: TGTGCCAGCAGCCCAGGACAGAATAGCAATCAGCCCCAGCATTTT.

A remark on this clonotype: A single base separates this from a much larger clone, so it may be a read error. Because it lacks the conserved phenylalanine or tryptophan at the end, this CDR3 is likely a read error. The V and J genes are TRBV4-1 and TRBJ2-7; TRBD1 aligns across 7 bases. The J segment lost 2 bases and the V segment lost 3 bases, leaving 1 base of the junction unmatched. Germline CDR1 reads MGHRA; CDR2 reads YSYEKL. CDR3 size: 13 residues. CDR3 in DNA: TGCGCCAGCAGCCAGACAGGGACCTACGAGCAGTACCTC. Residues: CASSQTGTYEQYL.

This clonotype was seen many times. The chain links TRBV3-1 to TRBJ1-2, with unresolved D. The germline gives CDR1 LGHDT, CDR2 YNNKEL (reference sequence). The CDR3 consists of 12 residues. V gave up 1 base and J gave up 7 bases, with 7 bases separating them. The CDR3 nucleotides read TGTGCCAGCAGCCAAGGATGGGCTGGCTACACCTTC. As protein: CASSQGWAGYTF.

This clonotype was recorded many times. CDR3 nucleotides: TGCGCCAGCAGCTTGTCAGTGGATCGCGCTTTCTACGAGCAGTACTTC. Protein sequence: CASSLSVDRAFYEQYF. The chain combines TRBV5-1 with TRBJ2-7; D remains ambiguous. This CDR3 has 16 residues. Germline V CDR1 and CDR2: SGHRS, YFSETQ. Deletions cut 1 base from V and 3 bases from J, with 17 bases between.

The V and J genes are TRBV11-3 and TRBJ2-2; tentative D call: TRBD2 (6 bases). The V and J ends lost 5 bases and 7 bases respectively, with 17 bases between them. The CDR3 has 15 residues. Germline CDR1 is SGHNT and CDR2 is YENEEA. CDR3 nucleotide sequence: TGTGCCAGCAGCCTGATGACTAGTTCAGTCGGGGAGCTGTTTTTT. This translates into CASSLMTSSVGELFF.

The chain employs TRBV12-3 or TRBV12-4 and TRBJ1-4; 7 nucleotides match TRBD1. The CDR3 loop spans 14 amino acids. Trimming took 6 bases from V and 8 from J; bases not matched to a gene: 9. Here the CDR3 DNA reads TGTGCCAGCAGCTATACAGGGGCGGGGGAAAAACTGTTTTTT. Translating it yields CASSYTGAGEKLFF.

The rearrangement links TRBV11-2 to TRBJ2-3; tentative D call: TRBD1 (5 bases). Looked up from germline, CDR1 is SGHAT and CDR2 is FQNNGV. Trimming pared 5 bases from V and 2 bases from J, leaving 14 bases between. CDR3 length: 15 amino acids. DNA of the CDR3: TGTGCCAGCAGCCGAGACGAGACAGCCACAGATACGCAGTATTTT. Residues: CASSRDETATDTQYF.

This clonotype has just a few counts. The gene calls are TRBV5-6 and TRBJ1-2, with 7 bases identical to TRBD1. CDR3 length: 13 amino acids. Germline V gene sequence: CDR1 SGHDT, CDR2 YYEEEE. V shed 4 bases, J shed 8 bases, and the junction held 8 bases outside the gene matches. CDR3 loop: CASSIYRGLGYTF. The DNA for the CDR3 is TGTGCCAGCAGCATTTACAGGGGTTTGGGCTACACCTTC. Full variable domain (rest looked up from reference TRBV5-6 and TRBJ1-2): DAGVTQSPTHLIKTRGQQVTLRCSPKSGHDTVSWYQQALGQGPQFIFQYYEEEERQRGNFPDRFSGHQFPNYSSELNVNALLLGDSALYLCASSIYRGLGYTFGSGTRLTVV.

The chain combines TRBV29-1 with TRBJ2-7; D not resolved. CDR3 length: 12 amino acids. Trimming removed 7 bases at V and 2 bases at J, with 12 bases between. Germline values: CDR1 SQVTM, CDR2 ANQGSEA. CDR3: CSAKDSPYEQYF. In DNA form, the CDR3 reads TGCAGCGCCAAAGACTCTCCCTACGAGCAGTACTTC.

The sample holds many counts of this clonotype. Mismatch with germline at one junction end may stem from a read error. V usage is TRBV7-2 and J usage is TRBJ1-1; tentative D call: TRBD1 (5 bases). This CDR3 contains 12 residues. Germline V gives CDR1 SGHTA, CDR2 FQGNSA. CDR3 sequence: CASRPFGGTGLF. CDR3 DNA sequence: TGTGCCAGCAGACCCTTTGGGGGGACCGGGCTCTTT.

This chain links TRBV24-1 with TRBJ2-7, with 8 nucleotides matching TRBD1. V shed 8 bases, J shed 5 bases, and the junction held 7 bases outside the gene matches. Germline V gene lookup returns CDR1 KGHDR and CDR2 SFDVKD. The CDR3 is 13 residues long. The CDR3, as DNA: TGTGCCACCATGGCACAGGGGGTCCACGAGCAGTACTTC. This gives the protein CATMAQGVHEQYF.

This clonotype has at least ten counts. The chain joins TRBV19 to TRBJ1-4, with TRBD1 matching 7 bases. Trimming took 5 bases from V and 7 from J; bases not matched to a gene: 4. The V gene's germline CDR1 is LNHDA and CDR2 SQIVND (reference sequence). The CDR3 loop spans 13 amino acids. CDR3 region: CASSETGSEKLFF. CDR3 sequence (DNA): TGTGCCAGTAGTGAGACAGGGTCTGAAAAACTGTTTTTT.